This TCR beta chain was sequenced in a study of regulatory T cells in long-lasting Graves disease. On this clonotype itself: The antigen remains unidentified.

Time point in this sample: newly diagnosed GD, antithyroid drugs for less than 3 months. RNA from PBMCs was the source of the TCR library. CDR3 regions were amplified by Arm-PCR using iRepertoire HTBI primers to build TCR beta libraries. A single record per CDR3 protein comes from TCRdb applying MiXCR to the multiplex PCR reads. This table holds roughly 500,000 distinct CDR3 sequences, roughly 12% found once. Points from the study as a whole: There were preferences for TRBV28, TRBJ1-2 and TRBJ2-5 in persistent disease.

The CDR3 extends over 14 amino acids. Trimming pared 3 bases from V and 3 bases from J, leaving 11 bases between. Germline CDR1 is MNHEY and CDR2 is SVGAGI. In addition, the sample was reused for a study of T cells in Graves' hyperthyroidism and ophthalmopathy.

The specimen comprised peripheral blood mononuclear cells (PBMCs), sampled at new diagnosis, from a patient treated with antithyroid drugs. The sequence was obtained from a young man with Graves disease. The chain employs TRBV6-5 and TRBJ1-1; possibly TRBD1 for D (5 bases). The CDR3 protein is CASSYRDAYTEAFF. In nucleotides, the CDR3 is TGTGCCAGCAGTTATCGGGACGCCTACACTGAAGCTTTCTTT.